This entry is about one T cell receptor (beta chain). Its matching antigen is unknown. This sample is part of a study of T cell responses to AZD1222 COVID-19 vaccine. General observations from the study: CD4 TCRs associated with vaccination spanned spike, dominating at 160-218 and 743-854.

The CDR3 consists of 13 residues. With 7 bases removed from V and 4 bases from J, the gap between germline ends came to 11 bases. Germline loops: CDR1 MNHEY, CDR2 SVGAGI. The repertoire was sequenced with immunoSEQ multiplex PCR; TCRdb's copy has only in-frame clones and lacks some. The table includes approximately 150,000 clones, approximately 86% detected once. This clonotype was sampled from an adult in good health. This chain uses TRBV6-5 with TRBJ2-1; D gene ambiguous. The source was peripheral blood, collected on day 0 of AZD1222 vaccination. As DNA, the CDR3 is TGTGCCAGCAAAGAAACGGGTTACAATGAGCAGTTCTTC. Translating it yields CASKETGYNEQFF.